The entry that follows covers one T cell receptor beta chain sequence. Its antigen remains unidentified. This sample is part of a study of identical twins. The CDR3 consists of 14 residues. Germline CDR1 DFQATT, CDR2 SNEGSKA (reference sequence). Trimming at V came to 5 bases and at J to 7 bases, leaving 11 bases not matched to a gene. Findings of the study overall: Not following the same donors, the study drew its conclusions from cross-sectional statistical analysis.

A template switching step contributed a universal primer site, while unique molecular identifiers were present in the cDNA. TCRdb redid the calling of the 5' RACE reads with MiXCR, one entry per CDR3 protein. Of hundreds of thousands of distinct CDR3 sequences listed, 9.4% are singletons. The V call is TRBV20-1, the J call TRBJ2-3, with TRBD2 matching 8 bases. The sequence came from a woman under 30 in good health. Sample: memory (CD45RO+) T cells sorted from blood. The CDR3 nucleotides read TGCAGTGCTCTAAGACTAGCGCGCGTACATACGCAGTATTTT. It specifies CSALRLARVHTQYF.